Included here is one T cell receptor beta chain sequence, with context. The entry originates in a study of beta chain features in type 1 diabetes. In the study overall: Across the samples, 90 million to 120 million sorted cells were examined in total.

TCRB transcripts that were expressed got sequenced, as all of the isolated RNA had been reverse transcribed. There were 3 million to 4 million reads on average in the naive, central memory and regulatory T cell samples. Using immunoSEQ multiplex PCR, the repertoire was profiled, and TCRdb retains in-frame clones only, with some absent. The sample includes approximately 150,000 clones, approximately 9% of them seen just once. The germline gives CDR1 SGHRS, CDR2 YFSETQ. V lost 2 bases and J lost 0, with 11 bases in between. The CDR3 sequence is 16 residues long. The origin of this receptor is a woman aged 18-29 years in good health. The V gene is TRBV5-1, the J gene TRBJ2-2; D is ambiguous. Sequencing used central memory CD4+ T cells from blood. The CDR3 DNA reads TGCGCCAGCAGCTTAAGCGCAGATGCGAACACCGGGGAGCTGTTTTTT. Its translation is CASSLSADANTGELFF.